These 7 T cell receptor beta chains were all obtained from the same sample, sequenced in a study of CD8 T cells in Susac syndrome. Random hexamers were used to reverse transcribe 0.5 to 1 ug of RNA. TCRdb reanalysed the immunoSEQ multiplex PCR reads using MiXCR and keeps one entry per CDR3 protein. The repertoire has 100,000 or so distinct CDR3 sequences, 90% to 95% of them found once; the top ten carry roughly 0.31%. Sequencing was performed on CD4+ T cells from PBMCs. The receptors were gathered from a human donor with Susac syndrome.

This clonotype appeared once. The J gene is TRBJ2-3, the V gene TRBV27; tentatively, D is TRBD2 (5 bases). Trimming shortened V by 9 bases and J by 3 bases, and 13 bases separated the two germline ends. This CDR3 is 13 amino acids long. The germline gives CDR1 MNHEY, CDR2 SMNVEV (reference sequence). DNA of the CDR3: TGTGCCAGTTCCATCAGGACTACAGATACGCAGTATTTT. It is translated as CASSIRTTDTQYF.

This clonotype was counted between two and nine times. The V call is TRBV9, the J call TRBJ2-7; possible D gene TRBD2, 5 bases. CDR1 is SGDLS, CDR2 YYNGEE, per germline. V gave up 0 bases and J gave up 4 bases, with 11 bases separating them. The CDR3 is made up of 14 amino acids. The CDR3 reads CASSVEGSSYEQYF. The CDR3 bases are TGTGCCAGCAGCGTAGAAGGGAGTAGTTACGAGCAGTACTTC. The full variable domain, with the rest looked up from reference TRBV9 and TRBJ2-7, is DSGVTQTPKHLITATGQRVTLRCSPRSGDLSVYWYQQSLDQGLQFLIQYYNGEERAKGNILERFSAQQFPDLHSELNLSSLELGDSALYFCASSVEGSSYEQYFGPGTRLTVT.

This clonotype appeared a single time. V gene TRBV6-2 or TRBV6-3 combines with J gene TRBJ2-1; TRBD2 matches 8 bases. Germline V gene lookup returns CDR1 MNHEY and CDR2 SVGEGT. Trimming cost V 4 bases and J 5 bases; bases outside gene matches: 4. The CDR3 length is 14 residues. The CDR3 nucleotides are TGTGCCAGCAGTTTACTAGCGGATCACAATGAGCAGTTCTTC. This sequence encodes CASSLLADHNEQFF.

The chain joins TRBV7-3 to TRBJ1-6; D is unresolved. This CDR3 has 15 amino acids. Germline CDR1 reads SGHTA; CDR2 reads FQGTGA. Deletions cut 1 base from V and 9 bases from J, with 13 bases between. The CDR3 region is CASSLNAVLSSPLHF. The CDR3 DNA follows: TGTGCCAGCAGCTTAAATGCGGTGCTTAGTTCACCCCTCCACTTT.

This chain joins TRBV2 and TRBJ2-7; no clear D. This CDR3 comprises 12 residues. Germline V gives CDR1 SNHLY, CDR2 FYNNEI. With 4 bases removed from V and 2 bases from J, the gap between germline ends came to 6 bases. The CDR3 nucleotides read TGTGCCAGCAGTGGGACGGCCTACGAGCAGTACTTC. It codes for CASSGTAYEQYF.

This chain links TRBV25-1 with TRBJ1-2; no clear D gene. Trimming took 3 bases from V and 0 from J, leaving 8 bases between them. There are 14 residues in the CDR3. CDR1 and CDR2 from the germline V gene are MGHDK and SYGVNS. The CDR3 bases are TGTGCCAGCAGTGATCAGTTAGCTAACTATGGCTACACCTTC. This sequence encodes CASSDQLANYGYTF.

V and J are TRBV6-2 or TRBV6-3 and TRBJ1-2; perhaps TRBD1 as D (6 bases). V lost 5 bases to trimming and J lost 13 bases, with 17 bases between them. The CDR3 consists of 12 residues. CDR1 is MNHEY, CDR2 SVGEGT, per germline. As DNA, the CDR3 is TGTGCCAGCAGTAACTACGGCAGGGGAAGCACCTTC. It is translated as CASSNYGRGSTF.